Listed below are T cell receptor beta chains from one sample, sequenced in a study of beta chain features in type 1 diabetes. The assay was immunoSEQ multiplex PCR, and TCRdb's table has in-frame clones only and misses some. Of 500,000 to 850,000 clones listed, over 13% were seen once; the top ten hold approximately 0.043%. The sample consisted of naive CD4+ T cells from blood. These receptors all come from a man aged 18 to 35 with type 1 diabetes. Each CDR3 is given with its conserved first and last residue. The order of the fields is D gene, V gene, clone size, J gene, CDR3 protein, CDR3 DNA. D genes are given only for firm matches. The size field is filled for only some rows; it gives once, few, many or a size class.

TRBD1	TRBV30	.	TRBJ2-1	CAWSVWTGTGTYNEQFF	TGTGCTTGGAGTGTGTGGACTGGGACAGGGACGTACAATGAGCAGTTCTTC
.	TRBV6-6	few	TRBJ1-2	CASKQALVDGYTF	TGTGCCAGCAAGCAGGCCCTTGTCGATGGCTACACCTTC
TRBD1	TRBV4-1	few	TRBJ2-7	CASSQGGTGSYEQYF	TGCGCCAGCAGCCAAGGGGGGACAGGCTCCTACGAGCAGTACTTC
TRBD1	TRBV7-9	.	TRBJ2-5	CASNRDSQETQYF	TGTGCCAGCAACCGGGACAGCCAAGAGACCCAGTACTTC
TRBD1	TRBV5-4	few	TRBJ2-5	CASSSRGRETQYF	TGTGCCAGCAGCTCCAGGGGGCGAGAGACCCAGTACTTC
.	TRBV29-1	few	TRBJ1-2	CSVVLQGMGYTF	TGCAGCGTTGTGTTGCAGGGGATGGGCTACACCTTC
.	TRBV18	few	TRBJ1-1	CASSPQPGRLNTEAFF	TGTGCCAGCTCACCTCAACCGGGACGGCTGAACACTGAAGCTTTCTTT
.	TRBV7-8	.	TRBJ2-7	CASSRRRDSSYEQYF	TGTGCCAGCAGCCGCAGGCGGGACAGCAGCTACGAGCAGTACTTC
TRBD1	TRBV4-1	.	TRBJ1-5	CASSPETGAAQPQHF	TGCGCCAGCAGCCCCGAAACAGGGGCGGCTCAGCCCCAGCATTTT
.	TRBV7-9	.	TRBJ2-6	CASSLVNLRGANVLTF	TGTGCCAGCAGCTTAGTTAATCTTCGTGGGGCCAACGTCCTGACTTTC
.	TRBV7-9	few	TRBJ1-5	CASSLDGHQPQHF	TGTGCCAGCAGCTTGGACGGACATCAGCCCCAGCATTTT
TRBD1	TRBV27	.	TRBJ1-1	CASSFLPGQGIREAFF	TGTGCCAGCAGTTTTCTACCGGGACAGGGGATCCGTGAAGCTTTCTTT
.	TRBV9	.	TRBJ2-7	CASSVEGNPSYEQYF	TGTGCCAGCAGCGTAGAAGGGAACCCTTCCTACGAGCAGTACTTC
TRBD1	TRBV5-1	.	TRBJ2-1	CASRPGTGHNEQFF	TGCGCCAGCAGACCCGGGACAGGTCACAATGAGCAGTTCTTC
.	TRBV7-9	few	TRBJ2-5	CASSGETQETQYF	TGTGCCAGCAGCGGGGAGACCCAAGAGACCCAGTACTTC